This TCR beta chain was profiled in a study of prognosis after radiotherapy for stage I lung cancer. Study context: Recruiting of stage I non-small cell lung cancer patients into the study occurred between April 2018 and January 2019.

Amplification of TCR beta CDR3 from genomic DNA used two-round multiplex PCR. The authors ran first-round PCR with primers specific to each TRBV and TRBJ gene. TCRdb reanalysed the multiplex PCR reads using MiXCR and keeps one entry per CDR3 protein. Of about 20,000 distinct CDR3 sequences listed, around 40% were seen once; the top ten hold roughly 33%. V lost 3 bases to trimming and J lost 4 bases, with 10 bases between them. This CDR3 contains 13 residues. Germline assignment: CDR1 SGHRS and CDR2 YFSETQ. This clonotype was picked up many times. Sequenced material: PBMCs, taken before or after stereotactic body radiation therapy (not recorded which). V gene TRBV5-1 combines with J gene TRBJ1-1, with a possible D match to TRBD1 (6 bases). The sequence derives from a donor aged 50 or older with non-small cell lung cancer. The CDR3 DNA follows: TGCGCCAGCAGCTCACAGGGTGGCACTGAAGCTTTCTTT. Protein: CASSSQGGTEAFF.